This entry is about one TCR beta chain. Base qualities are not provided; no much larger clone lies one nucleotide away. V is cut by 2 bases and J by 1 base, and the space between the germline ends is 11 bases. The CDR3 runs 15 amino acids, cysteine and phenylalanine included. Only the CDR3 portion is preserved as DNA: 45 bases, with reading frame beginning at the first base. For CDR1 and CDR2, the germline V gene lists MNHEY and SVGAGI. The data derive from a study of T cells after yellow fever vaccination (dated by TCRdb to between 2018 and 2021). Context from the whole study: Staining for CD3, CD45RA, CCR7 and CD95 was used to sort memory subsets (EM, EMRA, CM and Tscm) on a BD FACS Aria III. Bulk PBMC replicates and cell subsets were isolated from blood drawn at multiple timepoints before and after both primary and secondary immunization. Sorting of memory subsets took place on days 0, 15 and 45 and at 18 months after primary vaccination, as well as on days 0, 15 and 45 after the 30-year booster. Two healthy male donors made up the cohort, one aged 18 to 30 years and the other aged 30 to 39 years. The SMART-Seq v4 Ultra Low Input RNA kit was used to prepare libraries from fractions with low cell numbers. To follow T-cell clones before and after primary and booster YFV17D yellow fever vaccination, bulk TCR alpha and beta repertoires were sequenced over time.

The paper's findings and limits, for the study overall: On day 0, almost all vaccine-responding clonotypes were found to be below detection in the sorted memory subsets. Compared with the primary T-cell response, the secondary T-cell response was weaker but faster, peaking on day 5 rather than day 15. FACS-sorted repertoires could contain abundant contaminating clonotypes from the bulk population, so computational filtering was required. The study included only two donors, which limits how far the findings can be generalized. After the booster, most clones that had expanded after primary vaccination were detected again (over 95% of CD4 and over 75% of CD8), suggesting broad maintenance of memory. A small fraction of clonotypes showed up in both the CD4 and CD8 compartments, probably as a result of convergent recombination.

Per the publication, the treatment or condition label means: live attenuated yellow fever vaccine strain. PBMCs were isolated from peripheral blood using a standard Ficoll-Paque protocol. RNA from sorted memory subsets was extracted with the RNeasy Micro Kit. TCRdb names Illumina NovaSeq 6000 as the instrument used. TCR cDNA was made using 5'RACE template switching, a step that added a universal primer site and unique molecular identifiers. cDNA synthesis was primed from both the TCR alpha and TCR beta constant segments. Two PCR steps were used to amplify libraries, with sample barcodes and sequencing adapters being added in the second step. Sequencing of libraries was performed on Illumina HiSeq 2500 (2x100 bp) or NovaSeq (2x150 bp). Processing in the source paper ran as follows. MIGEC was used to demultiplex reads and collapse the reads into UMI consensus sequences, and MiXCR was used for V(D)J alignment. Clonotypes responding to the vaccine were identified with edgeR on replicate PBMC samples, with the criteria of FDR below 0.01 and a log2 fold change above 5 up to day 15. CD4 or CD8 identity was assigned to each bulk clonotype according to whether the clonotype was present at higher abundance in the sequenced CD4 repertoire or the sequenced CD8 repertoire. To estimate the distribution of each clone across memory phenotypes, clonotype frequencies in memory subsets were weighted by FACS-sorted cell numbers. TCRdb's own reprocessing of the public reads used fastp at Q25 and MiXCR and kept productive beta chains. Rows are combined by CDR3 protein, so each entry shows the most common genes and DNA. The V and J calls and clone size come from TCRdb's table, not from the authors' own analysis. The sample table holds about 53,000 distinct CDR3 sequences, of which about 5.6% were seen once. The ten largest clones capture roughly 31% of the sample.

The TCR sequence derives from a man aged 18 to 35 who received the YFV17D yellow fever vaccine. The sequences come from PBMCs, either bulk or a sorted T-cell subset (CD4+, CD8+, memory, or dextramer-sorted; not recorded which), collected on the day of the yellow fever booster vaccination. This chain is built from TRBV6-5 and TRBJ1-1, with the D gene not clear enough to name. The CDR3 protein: CASSYGTTQNTEAFF. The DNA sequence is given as TGTGCCAGCAGTTACGGAACGACACAGAACACTGAAGCTTTCTTT.